The source of this T cell receptor beta chain is a study of CD8+ T cells in alopecia areata. Sequencing relied on a cDNA template that was reverse transcribed from extracted RNA. Here immunoSEQ multiplex PCR was the method, and the copy in TCRdb shows in-frame clones only, minus some. The repertoire holds over 100,000 clones, with around 50% as singletons. In this sample, this clone turned up a few times. Treatment defined: oral pan-JAK inhibitor, 5-10 mg twice daily. PBMC-derived CD4+ and CD8+ T cells were sorted. Between the trimmed V and J ends, which lost 5 bases and 4 bases, there was a span of 15 bases. The CDR3 contains 15 residues. Germline CDR1 and CDR2: SGHVS and FQNEAQ.

The clonotype was recovered from a human donor with alopecia areata. V is TRBV7-8 and J is TRBJ2-4; D gene unclear. This specimen was CD8+ T cells sorted from blood, taken at week 24, from a patient treated with tofacitinib. CDR3 in DNA: TGTGCCAGCAGCCCCCTAGAGGCACTAAAAAACATTCAGTACTTC. This sequence encodes CASSPLEALKNIQYF.